The next 18 T cell receptor beta chains were all read from a single sample in a study of memory CD4+ T cells and cytomegalovirus serostatus. The sort gate was single viable CD3+CD4+CD8-CD45RO+ cells for memory CD4+ T cells. Sequencing used immunoSEQ multiplex PCR; TCRdb keeps in-frame clones, though not all of them. Of tens of thousands of clones in the sample, about 73% were seen once. The sequenced material came from memory CD4+ T cells from blood. Every receptor here comes from an adult in good health and CMV-seropositive.

This chain uses TRBV2 with TRBJ2-5; D unresolved. V lost 8 bases and J 5 bases, leaving 9 bases between the germline ends. CDR1 is SNHLY, CDR2 FYNNEI, per germline. CDR3 length: 11 residues. For the CDR3, the DNA is TGTGCCAGCGCGCCAAGGGAGACCCAGTACTTC. Protein product: CASAPRETQYF.

The chain couples TRBV2 to TRBJ2-1; TRBD1 is a possible D gene (6 bases). V shed 6 bases and J shed 0 bases, with 9 bases lying between them. The CDR3 runs 14 residues. Per the germline V gene, CDR1 is SNHLY and CDR2 is FYNNEI. The CDR3 sequence: CASRQGSSYNEQFF. CDR3 in DNA: TGTGCCAGCAGACAGGGAAGCTCCTACAATGAGCAGTTCTTC.

This clone was seen a handful of times. J is TRBJ2-2 and V is TRBV2; a possible D gene is TRBD2 (5 bases). Germline CDR1 is SNHLY and CDR2 is FYNNEI. V was pared by 7 bases and J by 8 bases, with 20 bases between. The length of the CDR3 is 15 residues. The CDR3 reads CASTPQRINLGELFF. The DNA for the CDR3 is TGTGCCAGCACCCCCCAGCGGATTAACCTGGGGGAGCTGTTTTTT.

The chain employs TRBV9 and TRBJ1-1; no clear D. The CDR3 has 15 amino acids. Between the trimmed V and J ends, which lost 6 bases and 1 base, there was a span of 16 bases. The germline CDR1 and CDR2 sequences are SGDLS and YYNGEE. The CDR3 bases are TGTGCCAGCACTAAAGATGGCGCGACGAACACTGAAGCTTTCTTT. Translated: CASTKDGATNTEAFF. The variable domain in full, with the rest retrieved from reference TRBV9 and TRBJ1-1, is DSGVTQTPKHLITATGQRVTLRCSPRSGDLSVYWYQQSLDQGLQFLIQYYNGEERAKGNILERFSAQQFPDLHSELNLSSLELGDSALYFCASTKDGATNTEAFFGQGTRLTVV.

The chain recombines TRBV29-1 with TRBJ2-3; 8 nucleotides match TRBD2. Trimming took 6 bases from V and 2 from J; bases not matched to a gene: 10. Germline V gene data show CDR1 as SQVTM and CDR2 as ANQGSEA. The CDR3 totals 15 residues. For the CDR3, the DNA is TGCAGCGTAGGAATTATAGCGGGGTTCACAGATACGCAGTATTTT. Residues: CSVGIIAGFTDTQYF.

This chain uses TRBV21-1 with TRBJ2-7. TRBV21-1 is labeled a pseudogene. The CDR3 totals 13 residues. The CDR3 DNA reads as TGTGCCAGCATTCGGGACGGGACCTACGAGCAGTACTTC. Its translation is CASIRDGTYEQYF.

This chain joins TRBV5-6 and TRBJ2-2, with 11 nucleotides matching TRBD2. The germline V gene has CDR1 SGHDT and CDR2 YYEEEE. The CDR3 loop spans 17 amino acids. The V gene end was trimmed by 6 bases and the J gene end by 6 bases; junction bases not matched to a gene: 13. DNA for the CDR3: TGTGCCAGCACCTCATGGACCGGGACTAGCGGAGCCGGGGAGCTGTTTTTT. It specifies CASTSWTGTSGAGELFF.

The chain is built from TRBV7-9 and TRBJ2-2, with a weak D call TRBD2 (5 bases). Germline V lookup: CDR1 SEHNR, CDR2 FQNEAQ (reference sequence). Trimming took off 0 bases at V and 4 bases at J, with 12 bases between the two ends. The CDR3 has 16 amino acids. The CDR3 DNA follows: TGTGCCAGCAGCTTAGCGTCGGCGGGTCTCACCGGGGAGCTGTTTTTT. Translation: CASSLASAGLTGELFF.

The rearrangement uses TRBV7-2 and TRBJ1-2, with 9 bases identical to TRBD1. Germline CDR1 SGHTA, CDR2 FQGNSA. V gave up 4 bases and J gave up 10 bases; unmatched junction bases: 10. CDR3 length: 14 amino acids. The CDR3 loop reads CASSSWYGDRDYTF. CDR3 bases: TGTGCCAGCAGCTCTTGGTATGGGGACAGGGACTACACCTTC.

The chain couples TRBV30 to TRBJ1-1, with no clear D. Per the germline V gene, CDR1 is GTSNPN and CDR2 is SVGIG (reference sequence). The length of the CDR3 is 14 residues. The V gene lost 2 bases and the J gene lost 0 bases, with 10 bases spanning the gap. CDR3 residues: CAWSPLGVNTEAFF. The CDR3 nucleotides read TGTGCCTGGAGTCCCCTTGGCGTGAACACTGAAGCTTTCTTT.

The J gene is TRBJ2-7, the V gene TRBV6-1; possibly TRBD1 for D (5 bases). V was clipped by 4 bases and J by 0 bases, with 10 bases between them. This CDR3 has 14 residues. From germline, CDR1 is MNHNS and CDR2 SASEGT. CDR3 protein: CASSVGPSSYEQYF. DNA of the CDR3: TGTGCCAGCAGTGTGGGGCCAAGCTCCTACGAGCAGTACTTC.

CDR3 DNA: TGTGCCAGCAGCCCCTCTCCGGGCACCGGGGAGCTGTTTTTT. It codes for CASSPSPGTGELFF. The chain carries TRBV7-3 and TRBJ2-2, with D hard to call. V shed 5 bases and J shed 4 bases, with 11 bases lying between them. The CDR3 sequence is 14 residues long. Germline values: CDR1 SGHTA, CDR2 FQGTGA.

The chain employs TRBV4-1 and TRBJ1-4; unclear D gene. Germline V gene lookup returns CDR1 MGHRA and CDR2 YSYEKL. The length of the CDR3 is 17 residues. Trimming left V 0 bases short and J 0 bases short, with 11 bases between. The CDR3 region is CASSQDLGVATNEKLFF. The CDR3 region has the DNA TGCGCCAGCAGCCAAGATCTTGGGGTCGCAACTAATGAAAAACTGTTTTTT.

This chain uses TRBV6-1 with TRBJ2-1, with a possible D match to TRBD2 (6 bases). Trimming shortened V by 7 bases and J by 4 bases, and 14 bases separated the two germline ends. The CDR3 spans 14 residues. Germline CDR1 and CDR2: MNHNS and SASEGT. The CDR3 DNA reads TGTGCCAGCAATGAGGGGAGGAAGTACAATGAGCAGTTCTTC. It codes for CASNEGRKYNEQFF.

The chain recombines TRBV5-6 with TRBJ2-3; no clear D gene. The ends were cut back, 4 bases at V and 0 bases at J, with 12 bases in the middle. This CDR3 comprises 15 residues. CDR1 and CDR2 (germline): SGHDT, YYEEEE. DNA for the CDR3: TGTGCCAGCAGCGTCAACCCAATCAGCACAGATACGCAGTATTTT. Residues: CASSVNPISTDTQYF.

This chain joins TRBV5-4 and TRBJ2-7; D is uncertain. This CDR3 has 13 residues. V lost 1 base, J lost 3 bases, and 8 bases lay in between. Germline V gene sequence: CDR1 SGHNT, CDR2 YYREEE (reference sequence). The CDR3 is CASSLPGDYEQYF. DNA of the CDR3: TGTGCCAGCAGCTTGCCCGGTGACTACGAGCAGTACTTC.

In nucleotides, the CDR3 is TGTGCCAGCATTCTCCGGGACCCCACAGGGCAGTTCTTC. This encodes CASILRDPTGQFF. The chain uses TRBV2 and TRBJ2-1; D is tentatively TRBD1 or TRBD2 (5 bases each). The germline V and J ends were trimmed by 7 bases and 12 bases, with 19 bases remaining between them. The CDR3 consists of 13 residues. In germline, CDR1 is SNHLY, CDR2 FYNNEI.

The count of this clone is one. CDR3 region: CASSLDQETQYF. In DNA form, the CDR3 reads TGCGCCAGCAGCTTGGACCAAGAGACCCAGTACTTC. The V gene is TRBV5-1, the J gene TRBJ2-5; D uncertain. Trimming pared 0 bases from V and 0 bases from J, leaving 0 bases between. Germline CDR1 is SGHRS and CDR2 is YFSETQ. CDR3 size: 12 residues.